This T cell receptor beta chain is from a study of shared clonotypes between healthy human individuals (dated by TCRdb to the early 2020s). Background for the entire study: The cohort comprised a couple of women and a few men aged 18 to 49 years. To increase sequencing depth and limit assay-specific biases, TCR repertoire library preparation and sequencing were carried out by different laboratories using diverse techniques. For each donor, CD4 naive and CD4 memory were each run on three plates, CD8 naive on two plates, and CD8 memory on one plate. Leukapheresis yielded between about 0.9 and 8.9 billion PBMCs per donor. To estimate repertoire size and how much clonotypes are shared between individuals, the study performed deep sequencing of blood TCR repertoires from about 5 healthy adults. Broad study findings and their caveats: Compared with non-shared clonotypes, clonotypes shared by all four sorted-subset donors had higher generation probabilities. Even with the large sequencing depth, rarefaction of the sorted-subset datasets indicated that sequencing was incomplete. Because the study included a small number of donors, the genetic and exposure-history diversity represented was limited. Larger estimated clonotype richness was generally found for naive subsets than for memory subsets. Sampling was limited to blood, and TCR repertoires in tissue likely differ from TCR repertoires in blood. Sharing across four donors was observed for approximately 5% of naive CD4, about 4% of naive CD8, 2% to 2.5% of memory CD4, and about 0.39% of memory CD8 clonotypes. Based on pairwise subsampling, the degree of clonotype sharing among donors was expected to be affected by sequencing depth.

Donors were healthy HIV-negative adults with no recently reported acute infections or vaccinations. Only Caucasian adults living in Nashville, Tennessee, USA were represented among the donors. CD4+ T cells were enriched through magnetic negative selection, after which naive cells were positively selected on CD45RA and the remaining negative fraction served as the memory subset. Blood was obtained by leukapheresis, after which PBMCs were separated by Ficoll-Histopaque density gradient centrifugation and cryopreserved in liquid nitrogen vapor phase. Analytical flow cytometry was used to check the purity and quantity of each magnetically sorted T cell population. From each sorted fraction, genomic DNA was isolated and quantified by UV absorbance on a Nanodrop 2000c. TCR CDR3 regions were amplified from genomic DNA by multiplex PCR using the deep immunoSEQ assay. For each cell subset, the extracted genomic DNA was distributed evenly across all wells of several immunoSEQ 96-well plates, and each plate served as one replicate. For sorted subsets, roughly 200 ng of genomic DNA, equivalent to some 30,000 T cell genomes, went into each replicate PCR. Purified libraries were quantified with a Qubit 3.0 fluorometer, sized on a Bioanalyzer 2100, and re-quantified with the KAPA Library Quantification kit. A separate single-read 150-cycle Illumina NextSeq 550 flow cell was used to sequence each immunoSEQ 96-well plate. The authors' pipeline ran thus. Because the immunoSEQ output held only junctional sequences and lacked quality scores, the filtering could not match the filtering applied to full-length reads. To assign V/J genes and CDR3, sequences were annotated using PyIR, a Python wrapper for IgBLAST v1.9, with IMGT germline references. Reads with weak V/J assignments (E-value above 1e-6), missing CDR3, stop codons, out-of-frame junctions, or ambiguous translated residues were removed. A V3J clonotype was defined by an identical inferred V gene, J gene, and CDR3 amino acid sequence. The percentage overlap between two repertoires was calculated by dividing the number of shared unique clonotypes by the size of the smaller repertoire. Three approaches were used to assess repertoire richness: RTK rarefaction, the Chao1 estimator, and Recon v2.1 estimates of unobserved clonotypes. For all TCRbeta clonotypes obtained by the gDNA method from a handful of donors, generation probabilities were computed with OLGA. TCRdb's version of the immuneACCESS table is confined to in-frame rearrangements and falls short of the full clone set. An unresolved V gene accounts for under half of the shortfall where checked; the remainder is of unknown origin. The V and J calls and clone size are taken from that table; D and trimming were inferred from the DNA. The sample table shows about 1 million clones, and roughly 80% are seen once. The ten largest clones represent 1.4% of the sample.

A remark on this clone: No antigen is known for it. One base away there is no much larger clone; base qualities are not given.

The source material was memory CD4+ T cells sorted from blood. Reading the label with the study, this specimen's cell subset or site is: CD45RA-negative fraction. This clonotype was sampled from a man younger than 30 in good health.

The DNA reads TGTGCCAGCAGTGACCGGGGGAATAGTGACACGGGGGCAGATACGCAGTATTTT. Its protein product is CASSDRGNSDTGADTQYF. The V and J genes are TRBV2 and TRBJ2-3; possibly the D gene is TRBD2, per 6 matching bases. Trimming at the junction amounts to 3 bases on V and 4 bases on J, and the germline ends lie 23 bases apart. The CDR3 runs 18 residues from the cysteine to the phenylalanine. Kept here is only the CDR3 DNA, which spans 54 bases and is read in frame from base 1. From a lookup of the germline V gene, CDR1 and CDR2 are SNHLY and FYNNEI.